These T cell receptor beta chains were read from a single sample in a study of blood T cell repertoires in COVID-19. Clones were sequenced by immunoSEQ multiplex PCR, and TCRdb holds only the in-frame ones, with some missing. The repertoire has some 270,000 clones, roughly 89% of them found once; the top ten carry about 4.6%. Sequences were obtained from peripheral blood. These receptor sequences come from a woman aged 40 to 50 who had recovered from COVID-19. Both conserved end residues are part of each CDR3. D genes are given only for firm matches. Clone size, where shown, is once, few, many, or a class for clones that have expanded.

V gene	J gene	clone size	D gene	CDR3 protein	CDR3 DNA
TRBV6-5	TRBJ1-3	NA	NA	CASSPRNTIYF	TGTGCCAGCAGTCCTCGAAACACCATATATTTT
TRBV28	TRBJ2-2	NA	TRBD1	CASSTNTGGFTGELFF	TGTGCCAGCAGCACTAATACAGGGGGCTTCACCGGGGAGCTGTTTTTT
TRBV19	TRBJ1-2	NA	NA	CASSARGRDYGYTF	TGTGCCAGTAGCGCTCGAGGGCGCGACTATGGCTACACCTTC
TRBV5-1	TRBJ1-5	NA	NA	CASSLGQEHQPQHF	TGCGCCAGCAGCTTGGGACAGGAGCATCAGCCCCAGCATTTT
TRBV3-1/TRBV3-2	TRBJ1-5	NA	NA	CASTPEKKGRQPQHF	TGTGCCAGCACCCCGGAGAAAAAGGGGAGGCAGCCCCAGCATTTT
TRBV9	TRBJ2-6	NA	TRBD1	CASSGPRDRGSLLGANVLTF	TGTGCCAGCAGCGGCCCGAGGGACAGGGGCTCCCTGTTGGGGGCCAACGTCCTGACTTTC
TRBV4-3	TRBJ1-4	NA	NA	CASSPNGEGEKLFF	TGCGCCAGCAGCCCCAATGGGGAGGGCGAAAAACTGTTTTTT
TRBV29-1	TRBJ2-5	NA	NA	CSVVTGIQETQYF	TGCAGCGTTGTTACAGGCATTCAAGAGACCCAGTACTTC
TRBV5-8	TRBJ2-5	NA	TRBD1	CASSLGTGKETQYF	TGTGCCAGCAGCCTCGGGACAGGGAAGGAGACCCAGTACTTC
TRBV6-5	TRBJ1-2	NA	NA	CASSYSLARDGYTF	TGTGCCAGCAGTTACTCGCTGGCGCGGGATGGCTACACCTTC
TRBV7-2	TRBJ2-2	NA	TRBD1	CASSLGDRGAGELFF	TGTGCCAGCAGCTTAGGGGACAGGGGTGCCGGGGAGCTGTTTTTT
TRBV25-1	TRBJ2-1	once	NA	CASSESFHEQFF	TGTGCCAGCAGTGAATCGTTCCATGAGCAGTTCTTC
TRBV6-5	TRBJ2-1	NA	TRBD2	CASAQGGSYNEQFF	TGTGCCAGCGCCCAGGGAGGGTCCTACAATGAGCAGTTCTTC
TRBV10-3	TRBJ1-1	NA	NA	CATSQPGIMNTEAFF	TGTGCCACCTCCCAGCCAGGGATCATGAACACTGAAGCTTTCTTT
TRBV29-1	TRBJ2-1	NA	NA	CSLGTLYNEQFF	TGCAGCTTGGGCACTCTCTACAATGAGCAGTTCTTC
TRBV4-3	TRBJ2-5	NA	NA	CASSQDPASRGTQYF	TGCGCCAGCAGCCAAGATCCGGCTAGCCGGGGGACCCAGTACTTC
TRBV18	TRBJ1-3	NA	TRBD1	CASSPGQGSGNTIYF	TGTGCCAGCTCACCAGGACAGGGGTCTGGAAACACCATATATTTT
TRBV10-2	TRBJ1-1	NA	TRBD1	CASSQSGGTEAFF	TGCGCCAGCAGTCAATCAGGGGGCACTGAAGCTTTCTTT
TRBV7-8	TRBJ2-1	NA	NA	CASSFGGEQFF	TGTGCCAGCAGCTTTGGAGGTGAGCAGTTCTTC
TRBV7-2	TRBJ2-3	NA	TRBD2	CASSLLAGGVEDTQYF	TGTGCCAGCAGCTTACTAGCGGGAGGGGTGGAAGATACGCAGTATTTT
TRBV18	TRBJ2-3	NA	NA	CASSPPGLSTDTQYF	TGTGCCAGCTCCCCCCCAGGGCTCAGCACAGATACGCAGTATTTT
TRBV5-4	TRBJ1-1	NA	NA	CASSLGQPNTEAFF	TGTGCCAGCAGCCTTGGACAGCCGAACACTGAAGCTTTCTTT
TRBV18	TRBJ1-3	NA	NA	CASSPSPGGKGNTIYF	TGTGCCAGCTCACCAAGTCCTGGCGGGAAAGGAAACACCATATATTTT
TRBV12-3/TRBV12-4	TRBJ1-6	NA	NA	CASSSQYSPLHF	TGTGCCAGCAGCTCCCAGTATTCACCCCTCCACTTT
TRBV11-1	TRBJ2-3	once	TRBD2	CASSPAAGVDTQYF	TGTGCCAGCAGCCCAGCAGCGGGGGTCGATACGCAGTATTTT
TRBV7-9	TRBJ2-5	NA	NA	CAFERGSAETQYF	TGTGCCTTCGAAAGAGGGTCGGCAGAGACCCAGTACTTC
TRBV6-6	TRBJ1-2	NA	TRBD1	CASSPTGESYGYTF	TGTGCCAGCAGCCCGACAGGGGAAAGCTATGGCTACACCTTC
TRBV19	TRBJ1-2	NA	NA	CASSTAGQTSGYGYTF	TGTGCCAGTAGTACCGCCGGACAGACCTCTGGCTATGGCTACACCTTC
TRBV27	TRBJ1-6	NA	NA	CASSWGTTNSPLHF	TGTGCCAGCAGTTGGGGGACAACGAATTCACCCCTCCACTTT
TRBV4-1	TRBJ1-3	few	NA	CASSQDLGLGNTIYF	TGCGCCAGCAGCCAAGATCTGGGCCTAGGAAACACCATATATTTT
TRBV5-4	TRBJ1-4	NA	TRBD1	CASSRDSLNEKLFF	TGTGCCAGCAGCAGGGACAGCCTTAATGAAAAACTGTTTTTT
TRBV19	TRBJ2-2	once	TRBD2	CASSQKTSGVLDTGELFF	TGTGCCAGTAGTCAAAAAACTAGCGGGGTTCTGGACACCGGGGAGCTGTTTTTT
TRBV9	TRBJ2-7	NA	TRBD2	CASSVGGTSHEEQYF	TGTGCCAGCAGCGTAGGGGGGACTAGCCATGAGGAGCAGTACTTC
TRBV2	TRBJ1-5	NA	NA	CASSEWVLGQPQHF	TGTGCCAGCAGTGAATGGGTTCTCGGGCAGCCCCAGCATTTT
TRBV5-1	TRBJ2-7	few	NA	CASSFEGTYEQYF	TGCGCCAGCAGCTTCGAGGGTACCTACGAGCAGTACTTC
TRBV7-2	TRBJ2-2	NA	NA	CASSLEGLYTGELFF	TGTGCCAGCAGCTTAGAAGGACTTTACACCGGGGAGCTGTTTTTT
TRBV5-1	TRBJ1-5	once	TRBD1	CASSLAGQQHQPQHF	TGCGCCAGCAGCTTGGCGGGACAGCAACATCAGCCCCAGCATTTT
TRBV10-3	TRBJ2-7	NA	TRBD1	CAIAGTGGEQYF	TGTGCCATCGCTGGGACAGGGGGCGAGCAGTACTTC
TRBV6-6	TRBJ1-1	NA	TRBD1	CASSQPGQGFEAFF	TGTGCCAGCAGCCAACCGGGACAGGGTTTTGAAGCTTTCTTT
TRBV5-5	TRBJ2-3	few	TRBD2	CASSPLAGGPGDTQYF	TGTGCCAGCAGCCCGCTAGCGGGGGGGCCAGGGGATACGCAGTATTTT
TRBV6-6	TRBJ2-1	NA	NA	CASSYEGEPSNEQFF	TGTGCCAGCAGTTACGAGGGGGAGCCATCCAATGAGCAGTTCTTC
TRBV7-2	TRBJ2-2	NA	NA	CASSLVYDRRDGELFF	TGTGCCAGCAGCTTAGTATATGATAGGAGGGACGGGGAGCTGTTTTTT
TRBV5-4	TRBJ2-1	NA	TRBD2	CASSLAGGIYNEQFF	TGTGCCAGCAGCTTAGCGGGGGGGATTTACAATGAGCAGTTCTTC
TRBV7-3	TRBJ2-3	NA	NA	CASSFGRPGTDTQYF	TGTGCCAGCAGCTTTGGACGGCCGGGAACAGATACGCAGTATTTT
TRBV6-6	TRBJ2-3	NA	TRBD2	CASTQREDSDTQYF	TGTGCCAGCACCCAGCGGGAGGATTCAGATACGCAGTATTTT
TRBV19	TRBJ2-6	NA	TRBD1	CASSIRGTGANVLTF	TGTGCCAGTAGTATCAGGGGGACTGGGGCCAACGTCCTGACTTTC
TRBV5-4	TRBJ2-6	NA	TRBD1	CAQGGTGGAGANVLTF	TGTGCCCAGGGTGGGACAGGGGGCGCTGGGGCCAACGTCCTGACTTTC